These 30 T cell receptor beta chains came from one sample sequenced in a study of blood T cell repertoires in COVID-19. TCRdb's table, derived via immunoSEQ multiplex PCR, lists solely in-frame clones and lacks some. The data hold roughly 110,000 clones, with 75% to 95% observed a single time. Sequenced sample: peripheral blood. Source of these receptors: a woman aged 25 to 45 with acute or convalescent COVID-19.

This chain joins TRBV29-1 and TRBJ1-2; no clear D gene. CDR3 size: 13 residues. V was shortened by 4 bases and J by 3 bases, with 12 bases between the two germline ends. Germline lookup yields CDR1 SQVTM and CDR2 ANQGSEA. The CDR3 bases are TGCAGCGTTGTTGCGTCAGGTGACTATGGCTACACCTTC. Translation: CSVVASGDYGYTF.

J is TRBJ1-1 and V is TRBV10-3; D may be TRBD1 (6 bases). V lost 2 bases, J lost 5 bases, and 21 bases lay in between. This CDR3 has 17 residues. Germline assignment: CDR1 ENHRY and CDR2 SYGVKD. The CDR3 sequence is CAISERLEQGRKTEAFF. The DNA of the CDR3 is TGTGCCATCAGTGAGCGACTTGAACAGGGAAGAAAAACTGAAGCTTTCTTT.

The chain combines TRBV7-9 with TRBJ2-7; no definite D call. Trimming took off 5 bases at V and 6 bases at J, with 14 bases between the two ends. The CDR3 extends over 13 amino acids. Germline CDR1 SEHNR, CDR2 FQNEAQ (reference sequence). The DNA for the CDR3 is TGTGCCAGCAGCCGTGGAGAGGCGCGCGAGCAGTACTTC. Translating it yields CASSRGEAREQYF.

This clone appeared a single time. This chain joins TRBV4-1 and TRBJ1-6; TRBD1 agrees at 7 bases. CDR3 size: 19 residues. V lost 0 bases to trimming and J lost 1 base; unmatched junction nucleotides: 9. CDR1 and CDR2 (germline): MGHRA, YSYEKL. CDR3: CASSQEPLTGASYNSPLHF. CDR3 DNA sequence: TGCGCCAGCAGCCAAGAACCCCTAACAGGGGCTTCCTATAATTCACCCCTCCACTTT.

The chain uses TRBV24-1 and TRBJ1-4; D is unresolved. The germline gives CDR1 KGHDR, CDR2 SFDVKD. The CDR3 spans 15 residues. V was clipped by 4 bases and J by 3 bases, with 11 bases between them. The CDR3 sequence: CATSDGGEANEKLFF. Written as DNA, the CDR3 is TGTGCCACCAGTGACGGCGGGGAAGCTAATGAAAAACTGTTTTTT.

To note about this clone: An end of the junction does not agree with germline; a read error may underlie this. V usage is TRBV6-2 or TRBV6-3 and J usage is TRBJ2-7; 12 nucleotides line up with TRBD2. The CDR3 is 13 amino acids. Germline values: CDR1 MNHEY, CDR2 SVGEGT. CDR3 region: CASSRGLAGPPHF. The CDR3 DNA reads TGTGCCAGCAGCAGAGGACTAGCGGGACCTCCGCATTTC.

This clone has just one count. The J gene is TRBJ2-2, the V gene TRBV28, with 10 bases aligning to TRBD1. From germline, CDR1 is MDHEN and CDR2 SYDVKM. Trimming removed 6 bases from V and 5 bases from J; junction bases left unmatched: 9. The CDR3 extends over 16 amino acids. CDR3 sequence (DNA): TGTGCCAGCAGACCGACAGGGGGCGCGTGGACCGGGGAGCTGTTTTTT. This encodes CASRPTGGAWTGELFF.

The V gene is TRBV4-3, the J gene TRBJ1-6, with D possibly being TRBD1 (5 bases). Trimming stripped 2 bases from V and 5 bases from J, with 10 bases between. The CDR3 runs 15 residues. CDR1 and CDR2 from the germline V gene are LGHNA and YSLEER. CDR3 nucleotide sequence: TGCGCCAGCAGCCAAAACCAGGGTAATAATTCACCCCTCCACTTT. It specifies CASSQNQGNNSPLHF.

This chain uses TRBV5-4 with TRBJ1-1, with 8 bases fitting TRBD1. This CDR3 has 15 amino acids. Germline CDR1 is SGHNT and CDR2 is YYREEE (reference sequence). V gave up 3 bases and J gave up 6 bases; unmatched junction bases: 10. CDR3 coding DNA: TGTGCCAGCAGCTCCGGACAGGGAGGCTACCCTGAAGCTTTCTTT. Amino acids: CASSSGQGGYPEAFF.

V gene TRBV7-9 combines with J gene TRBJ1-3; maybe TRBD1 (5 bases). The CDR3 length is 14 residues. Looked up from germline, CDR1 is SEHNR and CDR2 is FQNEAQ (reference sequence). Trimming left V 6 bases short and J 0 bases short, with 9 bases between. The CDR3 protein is CASSQGHSGNTIYF. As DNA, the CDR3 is TGTGCCAGCAGTCAGGGCCACTCTGGAAACACCATATATTTT.

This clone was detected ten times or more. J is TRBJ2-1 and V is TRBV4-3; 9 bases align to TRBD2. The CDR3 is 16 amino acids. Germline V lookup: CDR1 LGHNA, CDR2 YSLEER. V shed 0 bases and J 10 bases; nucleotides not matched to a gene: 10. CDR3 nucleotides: TGCGCCAGCAGCCAAGAATGGGTAGCGGGAGAGCAGGAGCAGTTCTTC. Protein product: CASSQEWVAGEQEQFF.

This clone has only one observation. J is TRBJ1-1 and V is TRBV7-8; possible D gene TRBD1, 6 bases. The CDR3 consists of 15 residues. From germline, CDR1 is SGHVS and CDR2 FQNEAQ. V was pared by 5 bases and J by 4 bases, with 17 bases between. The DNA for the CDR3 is TGTGCCAGCAGCGCCGTTGGGGGCGCGGGCACTGAAGCTTTCTTT. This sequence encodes CASSAVGGAGTEAFF.

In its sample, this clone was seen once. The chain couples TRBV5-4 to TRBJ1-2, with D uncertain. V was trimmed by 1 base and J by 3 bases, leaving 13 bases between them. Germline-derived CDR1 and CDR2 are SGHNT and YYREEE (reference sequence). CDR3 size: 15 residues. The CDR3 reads CASSLPGVSYYGYTF. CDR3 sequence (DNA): TGTGCCAGCAGCTTGCCGGGAGTCAGTTACTATGGCTACACCTTC.

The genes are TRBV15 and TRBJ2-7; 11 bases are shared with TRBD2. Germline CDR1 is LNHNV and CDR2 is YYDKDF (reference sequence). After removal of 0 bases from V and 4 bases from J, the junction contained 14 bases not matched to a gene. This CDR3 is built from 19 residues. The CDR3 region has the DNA TGTGCCACCAGCAGAGATAGGAGGCTAGCGGGAGGACGAGGGTACGAGCAGTACTTC. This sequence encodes CATSRDRRLAGGRGYEQYF. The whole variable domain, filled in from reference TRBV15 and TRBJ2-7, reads DAMVIQNPRYQVTQFGKPVTLSCSQTLNHNVMYWYQQKSSQAPKLLFHYYDKDFNNEADTPDNFQSRRPNTSFCFLDIRSPGLGDTAMYLCATSRDRRLAGGRGYEQYFGPGTRLTVT.

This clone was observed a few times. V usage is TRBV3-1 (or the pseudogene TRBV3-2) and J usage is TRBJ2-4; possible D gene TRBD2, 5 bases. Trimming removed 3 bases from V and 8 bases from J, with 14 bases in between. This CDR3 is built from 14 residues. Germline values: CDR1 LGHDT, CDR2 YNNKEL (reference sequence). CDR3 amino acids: CASSHGLPGDIQYF. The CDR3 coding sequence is TGTGCCAGCAGCCATGGACTCCCTGGGGACATTCAGTACTTC.

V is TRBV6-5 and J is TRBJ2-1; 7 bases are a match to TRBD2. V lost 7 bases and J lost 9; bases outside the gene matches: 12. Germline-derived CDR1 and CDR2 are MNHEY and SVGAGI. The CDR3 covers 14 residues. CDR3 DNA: TGTGCCAGCACTTCGGCGGGAGTAGCGGCTGAGCAGTTCTTC. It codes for CASTSAGVAAEQFF.

CDR3 sequence: CASSLLPQNIQYF. DNA of the CDR3: TGTGCCAGCAGTTTATTACCTCAGAACATTCAGTACTTC. This chain connects TRBV28 to TRBJ2-4; D unclear. The CDR3 extends over 13 amino acids. Germline V gene data show CDR1 as MDHEN and CDR2 as SYDVKM. Trimming took off 1 base at V and 7 bases at J, with 8 bases between the two ends.

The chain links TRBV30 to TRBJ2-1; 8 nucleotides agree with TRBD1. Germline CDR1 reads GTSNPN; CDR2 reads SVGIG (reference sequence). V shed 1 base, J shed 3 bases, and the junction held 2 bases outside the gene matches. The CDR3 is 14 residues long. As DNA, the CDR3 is TGTGCCTGGAGTGGGACAGGGAACTACAATGAGCAGTTCTTC. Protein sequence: CAWSGTGNYNEQFF. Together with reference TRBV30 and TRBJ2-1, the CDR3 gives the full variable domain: SQTIHQWPATLVQPVGSPLSLECTVEGTSNPNLYWYRQAAGRGLQLLFYSVGIGQISSEVPQNLSASRPQDRQFILSSKKLLLSDSGFYLCAWSGTGNYNEQFFGPGTRLTVL.

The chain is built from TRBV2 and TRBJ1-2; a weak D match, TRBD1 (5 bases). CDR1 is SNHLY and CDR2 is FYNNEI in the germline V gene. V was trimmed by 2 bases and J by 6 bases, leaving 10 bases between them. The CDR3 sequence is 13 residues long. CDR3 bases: TGTGCCAGCAGTGAAATAAGGGGCCATGGCTACACCTTC. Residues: CASSEIRGHGYTF.

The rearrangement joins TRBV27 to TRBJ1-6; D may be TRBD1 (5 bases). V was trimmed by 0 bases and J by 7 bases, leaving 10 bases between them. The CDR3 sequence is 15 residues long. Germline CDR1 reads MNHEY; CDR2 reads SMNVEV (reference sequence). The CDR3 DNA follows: TGTGCCAGCAGTTTATCTTTGGCAGGGAATTCACCCCTCCACTTT. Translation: CASSLSLAGNSPLHF.

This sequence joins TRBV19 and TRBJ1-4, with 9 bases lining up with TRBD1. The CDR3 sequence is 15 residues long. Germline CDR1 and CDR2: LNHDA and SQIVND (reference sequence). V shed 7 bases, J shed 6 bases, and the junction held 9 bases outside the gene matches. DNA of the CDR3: TGTGCCAGTACCCCCTCCGGGACAGGGTATGAAAAACTGTTTTTT. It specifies CASTPSGTGYEKLFF.

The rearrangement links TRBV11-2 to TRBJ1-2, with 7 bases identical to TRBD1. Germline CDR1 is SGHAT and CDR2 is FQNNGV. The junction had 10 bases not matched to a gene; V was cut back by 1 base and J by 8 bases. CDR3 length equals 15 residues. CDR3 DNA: TGTGCCAGCAGCTTAGGTCCTCGACAGGGCGGAGGCTACACCTTC. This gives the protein CASSLGPRQGGGYTF.

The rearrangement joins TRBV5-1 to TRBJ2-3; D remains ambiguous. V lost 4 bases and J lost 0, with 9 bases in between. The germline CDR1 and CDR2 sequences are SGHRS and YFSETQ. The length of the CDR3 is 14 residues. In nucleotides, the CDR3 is TGCGCCAGCAGCCCTACGGAGAGCACAGATACGCAGTATTTT. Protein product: CASSPTESTDTQYF.

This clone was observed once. The CDR3 coding sequence is TGCGCCAGCAGCTTGGACGTAGACACTGAAGCTTTCTTT. Its translation: CASSLDVDTEAFF. The V call is TRBV5-1, the J call TRBJ1-1; D gene ambiguous. The germline V and J ends were trimmed by 0 bases and 3 bases, with 6 bases remaining between them. Germline V gives CDR1 SGHRS, CDR2 YFSETQ. CDR3 size: 13 residues.

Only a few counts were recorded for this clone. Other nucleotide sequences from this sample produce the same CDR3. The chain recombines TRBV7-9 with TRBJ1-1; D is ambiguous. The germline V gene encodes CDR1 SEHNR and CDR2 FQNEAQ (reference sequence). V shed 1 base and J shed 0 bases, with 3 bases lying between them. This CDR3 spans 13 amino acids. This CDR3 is CASSLDMNTEAFF. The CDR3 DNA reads TGTGCCAGCAGCTTAGACATGAACACTGAAGCTTTCTTT.

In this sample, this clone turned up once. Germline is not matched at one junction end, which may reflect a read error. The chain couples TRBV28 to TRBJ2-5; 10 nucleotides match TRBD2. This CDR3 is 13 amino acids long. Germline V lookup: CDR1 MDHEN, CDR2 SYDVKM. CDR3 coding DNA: TGTGCCAGCAGTCCAGAATGGACTAGCGGATTGGACTTC. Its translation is CASSPEWTSGLDF.

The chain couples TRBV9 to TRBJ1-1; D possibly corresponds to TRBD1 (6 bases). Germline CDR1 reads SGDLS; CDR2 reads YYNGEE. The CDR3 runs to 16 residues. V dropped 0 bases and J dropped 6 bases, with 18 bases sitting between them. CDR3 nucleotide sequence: TGTGCCAGCAGCGTAGCGGCAGGGGCCGCCTCCGCTGAAGCTTTCTTT. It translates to CASSVAAGAASAEAFF.

In DNA form, the CDR3 reads TGCGCCAGCAGCCAAAACCCAGGACAGGGAAATGAAAAACTGTTTTTT. This sequence encodes CASSQNPGQGNEKLFF. The gene calls are TRBV4-1 and TRBJ1-4, with TRBD1 matching 8 bases. CDR3 length equals 16 residues. V shed 2 bases, J shed 5 bases, and the junction held 7 bases outside the gene matches. CDR1 is MGHRA, CDR2 YSYEKL, per germline.

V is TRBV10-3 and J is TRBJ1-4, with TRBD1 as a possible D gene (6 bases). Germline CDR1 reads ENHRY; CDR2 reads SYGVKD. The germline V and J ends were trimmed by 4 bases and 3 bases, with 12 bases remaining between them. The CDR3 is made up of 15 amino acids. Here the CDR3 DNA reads TGTGCCATCAGTGGAACACAGGGATCTAATGAAAAACTGTTTTTT. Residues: CAISGTQGSNEKLFF.

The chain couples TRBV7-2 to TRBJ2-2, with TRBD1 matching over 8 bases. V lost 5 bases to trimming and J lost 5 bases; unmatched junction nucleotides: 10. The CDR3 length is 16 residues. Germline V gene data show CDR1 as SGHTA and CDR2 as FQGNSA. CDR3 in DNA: TGTGCCAGCAGCATTTACCGGGACAGGAGTACCGGGGAGCTGTTTTTT. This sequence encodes CASSIYRDRSTGELFF.